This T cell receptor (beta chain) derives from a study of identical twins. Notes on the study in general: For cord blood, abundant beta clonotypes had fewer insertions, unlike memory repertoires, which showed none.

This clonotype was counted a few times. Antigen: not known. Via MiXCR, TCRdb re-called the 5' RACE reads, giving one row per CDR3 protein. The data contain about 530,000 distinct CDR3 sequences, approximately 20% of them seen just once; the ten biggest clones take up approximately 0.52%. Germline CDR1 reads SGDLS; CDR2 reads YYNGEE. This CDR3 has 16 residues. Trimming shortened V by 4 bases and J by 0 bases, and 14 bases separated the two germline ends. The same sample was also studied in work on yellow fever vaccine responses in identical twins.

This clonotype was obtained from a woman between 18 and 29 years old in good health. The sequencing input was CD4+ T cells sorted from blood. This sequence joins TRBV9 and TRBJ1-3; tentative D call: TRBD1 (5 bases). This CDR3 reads CASSLGDRHSGNTIYF. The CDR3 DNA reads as TGTGCCAGCAGCCTCGGGGACCGTCACTCTGGAAACACCATATATTTT. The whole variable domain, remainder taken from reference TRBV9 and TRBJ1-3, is DSGVTQTPKHLITATGQRVTLRCSPRSGDLSVYWYQQSLDQGLQFLIQYYNGEERAKGNILERFSAQQFPDLHSELNLSSLELGDSALYFCASSLGDRHSGNTIYFGEGSWLTVV.